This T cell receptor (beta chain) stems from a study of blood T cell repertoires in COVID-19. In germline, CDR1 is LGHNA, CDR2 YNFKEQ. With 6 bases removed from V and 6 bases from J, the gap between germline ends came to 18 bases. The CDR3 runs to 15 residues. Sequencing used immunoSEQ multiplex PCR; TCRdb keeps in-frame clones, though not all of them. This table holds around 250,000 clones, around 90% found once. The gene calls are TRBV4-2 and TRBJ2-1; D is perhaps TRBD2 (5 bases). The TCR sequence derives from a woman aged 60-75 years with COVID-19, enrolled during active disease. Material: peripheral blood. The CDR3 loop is CASSPLGPYGNEQFF. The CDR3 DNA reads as TGTGCCAGCAGTCCACTAGGCCCTTATGGCAATGAGCAGTTCTTC.